This TCR beta chain was documented in a study of identical twins' blood T cells (dated by TCRdb to 2013 to 2014). Study-level background: The roughly twelve libraries, six for the alpha chain and six for the beta chain, yielded roughly 51 million Illumina reads in total. The study compared TCR alpha and beta chain repertoires of three pairs of monozygous twins using next-generation sequencing to assess genetic influence on repertoire formation.

Here is what the overall study found, with its caveats: How many CDR3 clonotypes two donors shared depended mainly on the product of their cloneset sizes, and the twins did not clearly stray from this trend. V gene usage was reported to be markedly more similar within twin pairs than between unrelated donors, even among non-selected out-of-frame TCRbeta clonotypes. Validation by independent studies was stated to be required for the proposed role of the TCRalpha J segment in MHC recognition during thymic selection. Because the twins were reared together, environmental influences could not be ruled out as the explanation for twin similarity. Looking at the most abundant TCRbeta clonotypes, every donor had more CDR3 sequences in common with her twin than with unrelated donors.

The germline V gene sets CDR1 to SGHAT and CDR2 to FQNNGV. Inclusive of the bounding cysteine and phenylalanine, the CDR3 is 12 residues long. Of all the DNA, just the CDR3 is kept, 36 bases in frame from base 1. V was cut back by 3 bases and J by 4 bases, leaving a gap of 6 bases between them. Turning to this clonotype: Its antigen is unknown. The record has no base qualities; no much larger clone is one base away.

The library was prepared using 5' RACE. Sequencing was carried out with an Illumina Genome Analyzer IIx. RNA-based TCR cDNA libraries were prepared by a previously described protocol with several modifications. To prevent cross-contamination, sample-specific barcodes were added to both ends of each TCR cDNA library during cDNA synthesis and amplification. In the source study's methods: Between about 100,000 and nearly 550,000 clonotypes were identified per individual, and roughly 2.2 to 3.6 million CDR3-containing reads were obtained per library. Reads with improper barcode index combinations were discarded, and clonesets were then built for each library with the MiTCR software. During the assembly of CDR3 clonotypes by MiTCR, low-quality reads were filtered or rescued and PCR and sequencing errors were corrected. Artificial out-of-frame clonotypes were mapped to in-frame sequences, with one indel allowed in the CDR3, and then removed. To measure how similar V and J gene usage was between donors, Jensen-Shannon divergence was divided by mean entropy. The raw public reads went through TCRdb reprocessing: fastp at Q25, MiXCR clone calling, in-frame beta chains kept. Rows are combined by CDR3 protein, so each entry shows the most common genes and DNA. V and J calls and clone size were set by TCRdb, not the authors. In all, the sample holds a few hundred thousand distinct CDR3 sequences, and about 28% of those were seen once. The biggest ten clones account for 5.5% to 6.5% of the sample.

The donors were six healthy women who made up three monozygous twin pairs. All three twin pairs had been reared together, and it was thought likely that the same infectious agents and vaccines had been met by these twin pairs. RNA was isolated from peripheral blood mononuclear cells and used to prepare TCR cDNA libraries. The chain is made from TRBV11-2 and TRBJ1-2; the D gene assignment is ambiguous. The clonotype originates from a woman between 18 and 55 years old in good health. The source material was PBMCs. The sequenced DNA: TGTGCCAGCAGCTTCGTGCCCTATGGCTACACCTTC. This is translated as CASSFVPYGYTF. The full variable domain, with segments outside the CDR3 supplied by the reference TRBV11-2 and TRBJ1-2 proteins, appears as EAGVAQSPRYKIIEKRQSVAFWCNPISGHATLYWYQQILGQGPKLLIQFQNNGVVDDSQLPKDRFSAERLKGVDSTLKIQPAKLEDSAVYLCASSFVPYGYTFGSGTRLTVV.